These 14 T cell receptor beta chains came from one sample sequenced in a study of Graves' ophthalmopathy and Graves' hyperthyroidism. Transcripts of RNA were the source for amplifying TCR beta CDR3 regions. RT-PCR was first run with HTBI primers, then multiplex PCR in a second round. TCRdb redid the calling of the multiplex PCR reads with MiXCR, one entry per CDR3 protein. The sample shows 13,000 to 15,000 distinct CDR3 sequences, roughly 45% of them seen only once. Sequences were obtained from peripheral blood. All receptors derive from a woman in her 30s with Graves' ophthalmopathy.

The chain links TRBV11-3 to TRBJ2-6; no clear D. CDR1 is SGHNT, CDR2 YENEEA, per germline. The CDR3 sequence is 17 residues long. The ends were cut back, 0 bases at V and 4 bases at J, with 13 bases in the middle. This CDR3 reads CASSLDGVNTGANVLTF. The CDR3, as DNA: TGTGCCAGCAGCTTAGATGGGGTGAACACCGGGGCCAACGTCCTGACTTTC.

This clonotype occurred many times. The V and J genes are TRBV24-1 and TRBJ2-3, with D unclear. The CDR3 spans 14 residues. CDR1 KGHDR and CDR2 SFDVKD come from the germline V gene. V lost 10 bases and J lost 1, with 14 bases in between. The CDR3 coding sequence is TGTGCCACAGCAAGTTTTAGGGGCACAGATACGCAGTATTTT. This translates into CATASFRGTDTQYF.

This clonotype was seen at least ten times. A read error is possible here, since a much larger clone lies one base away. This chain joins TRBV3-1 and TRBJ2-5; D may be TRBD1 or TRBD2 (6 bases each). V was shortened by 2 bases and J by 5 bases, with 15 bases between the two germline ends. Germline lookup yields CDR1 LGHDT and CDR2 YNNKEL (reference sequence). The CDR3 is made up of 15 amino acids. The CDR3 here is CASSQFGGGAETQYF. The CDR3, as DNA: TGTGCCAGCAGCCAATTTGGAGGGGGTGCGGAGACCCAGTACTTC.

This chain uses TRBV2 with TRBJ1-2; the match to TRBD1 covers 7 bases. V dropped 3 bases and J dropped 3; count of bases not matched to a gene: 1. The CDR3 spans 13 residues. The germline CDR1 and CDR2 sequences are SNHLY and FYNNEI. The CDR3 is CASSEDRYYGYTF. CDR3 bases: TGTGCCAGCAGTGAGGACAGGTACTATGGCTACACCTTC.

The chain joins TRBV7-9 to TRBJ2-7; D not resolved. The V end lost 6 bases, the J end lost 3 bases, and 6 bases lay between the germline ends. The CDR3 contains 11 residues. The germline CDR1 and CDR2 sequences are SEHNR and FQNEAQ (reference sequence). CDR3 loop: CASRGRYEQYF. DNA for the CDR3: TGTGCCAGCAGGGGTCGCTACGAGCAGTACTTC.

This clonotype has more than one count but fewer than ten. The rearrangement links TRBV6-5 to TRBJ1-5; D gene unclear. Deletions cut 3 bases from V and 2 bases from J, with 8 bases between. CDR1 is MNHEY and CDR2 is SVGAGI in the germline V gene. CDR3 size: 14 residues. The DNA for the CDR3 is TGTGCCAGCAGTTATCGGGGAGGCAATCAGCCCCAGCATTTT. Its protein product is CASSYRGGNQPQHF.

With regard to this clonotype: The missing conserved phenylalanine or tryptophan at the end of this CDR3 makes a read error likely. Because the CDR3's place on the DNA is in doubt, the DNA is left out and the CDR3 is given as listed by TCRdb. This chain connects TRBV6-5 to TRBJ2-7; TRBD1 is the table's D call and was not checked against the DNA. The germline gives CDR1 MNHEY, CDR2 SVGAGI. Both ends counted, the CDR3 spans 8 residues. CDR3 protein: CASSYQGG.

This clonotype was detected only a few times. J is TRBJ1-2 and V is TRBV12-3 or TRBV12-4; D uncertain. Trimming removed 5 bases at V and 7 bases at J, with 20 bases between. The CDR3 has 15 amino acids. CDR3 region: CASSLPYPDLGGYTF. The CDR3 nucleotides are TGTGCCAGCAGTCTTCCTTACCCAGACCTAGGTGGCTACACCTTC.

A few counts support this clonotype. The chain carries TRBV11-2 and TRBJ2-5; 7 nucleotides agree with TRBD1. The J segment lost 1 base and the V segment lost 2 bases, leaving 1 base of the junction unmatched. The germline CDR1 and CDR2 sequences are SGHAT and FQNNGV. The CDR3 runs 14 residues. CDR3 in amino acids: CASSLNRGQETQYF. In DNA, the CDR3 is TGTGCCAGCAGCTTAAACAGGGGCCAAGAGACCCAGTACTTC.

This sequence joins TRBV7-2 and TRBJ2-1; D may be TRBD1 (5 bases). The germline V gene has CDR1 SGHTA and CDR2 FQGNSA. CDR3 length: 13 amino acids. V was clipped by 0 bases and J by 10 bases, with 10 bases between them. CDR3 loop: CASSLAGQREQFF. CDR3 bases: TGTGCCAGCAGCTTAGCGGGGCAGAGGGAGCAGTTCTTC.

CDR3 loop: CSAYFVAGQETQYF. CDR3 bases: TGCAGTGCTTACTTTGTAGCGGGACAAGAGACCCAGTACTTC. The chain employs TRBV20-1 and TRBJ2-5, with 8 bases that match TRBD2. With V trimmed by 5 bases and J by 2 bases, 7 bases remained unmatched. CDR3 length equals 14 residues. Germline CDR1 DFQATT, CDR2 SNEGSKA (reference sequence).

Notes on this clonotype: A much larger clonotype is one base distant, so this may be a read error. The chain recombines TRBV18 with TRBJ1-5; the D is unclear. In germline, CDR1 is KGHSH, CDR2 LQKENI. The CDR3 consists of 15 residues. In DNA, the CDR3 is TGTGCCAGCTCACGCGATGTCTATAGCAATCAGCCCCAGCAGTTT. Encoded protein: CASSRDVYSNQPQQF.

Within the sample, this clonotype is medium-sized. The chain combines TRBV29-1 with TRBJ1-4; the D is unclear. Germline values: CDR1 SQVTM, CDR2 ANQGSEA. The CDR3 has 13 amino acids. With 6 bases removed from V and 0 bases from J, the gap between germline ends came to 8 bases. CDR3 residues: CSVTITTNEKLFF. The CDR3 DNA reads TGCAGCGTAACCATCACAACTAATGAAAAACTGTTTTTT.

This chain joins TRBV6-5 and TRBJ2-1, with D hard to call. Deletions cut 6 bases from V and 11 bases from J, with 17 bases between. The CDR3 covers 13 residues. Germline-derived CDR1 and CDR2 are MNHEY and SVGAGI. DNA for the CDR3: TGTGCCAGCAGCGTCACCTGGGCCAGTAAGCAGTTCTTC. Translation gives CASSVTWASKQFF.